Listed below are T cell receptor beta chains from one sample, sequenced in a study of T cells in Graves' hyperthyroidism and ophthalmopathy. Each CDR3 protein gets one entry after TCRdb re-called the multiplex PCR reads with MiXCR. The sample lists about 290,000 distinct CDR3 sequences, roughly 15% seen once, with roughly 31% in the top ten. The sequenced material came from blood. The receptors originated from a man aged 30 to 45 with Graves' hyperthyroidism. Both conserved end residues are part of each CDR3. Not every row has a clone size; where given, it reads once, few, many or a size class.

TRBV5-1,many,CASSLQGRGSPLHF
TRBV6-2/TRBV6-3,many,CATKGGLFNEQFF
TRBV28,few,CASTGVRHQETQYF
TRBV5-1,many,CASSLRQQSTGELFF
TRBV4-1,-,CASSHLGRDTNTQYF
TRBV15,few,CATSRDRGTGAYEQYF
TRBV12-3/TRBV12-4,-,CASSPTDGGSGANVLTF
TRBV7-9,-,CASSSIRIRETQYF
TRBV7-8,many,CASSFRTAMNTEAFF
TRBV27,-,CASSPQGTGNIYGYTF
TRBV5-1,many,CASSFDKGALNTEAFF
TRBV19,few,CASSTTQLAGGHPHEQFF
TRBV11-3,many,CASSLPGGGGYEQYF
TRBV15,-,CATSKPLFQQGIGELFF
TRBV29-1,-,CSAHIQGIEAFF
TRBV29-1,few,CSVEEWDRGHGYTF
TRBV5-4,-,CASSLHPRTGERYEQYF
TRBV3-1,few,CASSLWDGEPGQQFF
TRBV7-9,few,CASSSIGELGAFF
TRBV18,few,CASSPGTPSSYNEQFF
TRBV11-2,-,CASSLYHGTNEQFF
TRBV12-3/TRBV12-4,many,CASSPGQQGQPQHF
TRBV15,-,CATSRGRQGMNTEAFF
TRBV20-1,-,CSATGTSGSISYEQYF
TRBV12-3/TRBV12-4,many,CASSPLSGTDSYEQYF
TRBV4-2,-,CASSQEGGGGYRNQETQYF
TRBV5-1,many,CASSLLASGTGLTDTQYF
TRBV11-3,many,CASSLRGVRKEGYNEQFF
TRBV10-3,many,CAISEFAGPVSTDTQYF
TRBV6-6,many,CASSYGQLNTEAFF
TRBV2,many,CASSVSADTQYF
TRBV15,-,CATSGGGLYNEQFF
TRBV12-3/TRBV12-4,few,CASSFEPTGQYF
TRBV4-1,-,CASSPAPSDIQYF
TRBV30,many,CAWTDYNEQFF
TRBV11-1,few,CASSHRRLAGVGYEQYF
TRBV5-1,few,CASSLGGAANTEAFF
TRBV12-3/TRBV12-4,-,CASSIEGETQYF
TRBV27,few,CASSRAGLNTGELFF
TRBV25-1,-,CASGGPAGAYEQYF
TRBV7-9,-,CASSPYLGDEKLFF
TRBV5-1,-,CASSFETGPYEQYF
TRBV4-2,many,CASSQDWSSPLHF
TRBV5-5,many,CASSGPLIGTEAFF
TRBV28,few,CASSSGQGSSPLHF